This record covers a single T cell receptor beta chain. Germline loops: CDR1 SEHNR, CDR2 FQNEAQ (reference sequence). This CDR3 is 14 amino acids long. Trimming pared 4 bases from V and 5 bases from J, leaving 15 bases between. Sequenced by immunoSEQ multiplex PCR; TCRdb stores in-frame clones only, minus some. Altogether 100,000 to 150,000 clones are present, about 90% being singletons, with the ten largest covering around 2.1%. The data stem from a study of control samples from healthy donors and cancer patients. The receptor's source is a woman aged 45 to 65 in good health. V usage is TRBV7-9 and J usage is TRBJ2-7; D perhaps matches TRBD1 (5 bases). Sequenced input: blood. The CDR3 sequence: CASSSQGWRDEQYF. CDR3 nucleotides: TGTGCCAGCAGCTCGCAGGGATGGAGAGACGAGCAGTACTTC.